This TCR beta chain was recovered during a study of shared clonotypes between healthy human individuals. Study conclusions and caveats: In general, naive subsets displayed greater estimated richness than memory subsets did. An effect of sequencing depth on clonotype sharing among donors was expected. Some naive CD4 clonotypes, roughly 4.8%, turned up in common across several donors.

The V gene lost 7 bases and the J gene lost 4 bases, with 11 bases spanning the gap. This CDR3 spans 13 amino acids. Germline values: CDR1 SGHDT, CDR2 YYEEEE. On this clone itself: The antigen is unknown.

Selected positively for CCR7 and CD45RO-negative, naive CD8 cells excluded terminally differentiated effector memory CD45RA+ cells. The protocol was immunoSEQ multiplex PCR, while the TCRdb copy is restricted to in-frame clones and leaves out a portion. This table has approximately 1.9 million clones, 80% to 95% appearing once. This TCR came from a man younger than 30 in good health. Some clones in this sample may be carry-over from other donors' samples. The rearrangement joins TRBV5-6 to TRBJ2-2; no reliable D call. Sequenced: naive CD8+ T cells from PBMCs. In DNA form, the CDR3 reads TGTGCCAGCGGAAAAGAAGGCACCGGGGAGCTGTTTTTT. The encoded protein is CASGKEGTGELFF.